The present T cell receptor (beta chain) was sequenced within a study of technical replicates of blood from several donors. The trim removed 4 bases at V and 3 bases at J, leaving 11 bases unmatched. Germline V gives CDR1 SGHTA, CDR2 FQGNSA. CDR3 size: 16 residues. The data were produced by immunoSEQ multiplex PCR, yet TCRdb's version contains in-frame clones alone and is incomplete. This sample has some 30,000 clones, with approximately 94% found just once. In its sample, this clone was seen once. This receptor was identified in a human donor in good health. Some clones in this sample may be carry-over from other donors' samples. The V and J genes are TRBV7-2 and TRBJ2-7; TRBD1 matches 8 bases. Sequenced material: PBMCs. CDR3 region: CASSSDRGVGGYEQYF. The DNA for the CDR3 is TGTGCCAGCAGCTCAGACAGGGGCGTCGGGGGCTACGAGCAGTACTTC.